This TCR beta chain is drawn from a study of blood T cell repertoires in COVID-19. Clones were sequenced by immunoSEQ multiplex PCR, and TCRdb holds only the in-frame ones, with some missing. The sample has 310,000 or so clones, approximately 90% seen once. This CDR3 contains 13 residues. The V and J ends lost 0 bases and 11 bases respectively, with 13 bases between them. The source is a woman aged 40 to 50 who had recovered from COVID-19. This chain connects TRBV12-3 or TRBV12-4 to TRBJ1-1; D call uncertain. The sample was PBMCs or T cells enriched from blood (not recorded which). The CDR3 DNA sequence: TGTGCCAGCAGTTTAGCCGAAACAGTGCGCGCTTTCTTT. Translating it yields CASSLAETVRAFF.